Here is one T cell receptor beta chain with its context. The antigen is unknown. Time point in this sample: week 47, end of study. A 20-mer mutant IDH1 peptide at 300 ug was injected subcutaneously with topical imiquimod. Patients, over weeks 1, 3, 5, 7, 11, 15, 19 and 23, received a total of eight vaccinations. Each tumor in the donors was a new WHO grade 3 or 4 astrocytoma, IDH1-mutant and ATRX-lost. This specimen belongs to a study of a mutant IDH1 vaccine in newly diagnosed glioma. Study-level information: Vaccinations were initiated 4-6 weeks following radiotherapy alone, or were given together with temozolomide cycles. Earlier care involved radiotherapy, temozolomide, or both, and the majority received both.

Clones were sequenced by immunoSEQ multiplex PCR, and TCRdb holds only the in-frame ones, with some missing. The data hold more than 30,000 clones, with 80% to 85% observed a single time. The sample here was PBMCs, taken from a glioma patient whose treatment included an IDH1 peptide vaccine. The TCR sequence derives from a man aged 30 to 45 with glioma.

CDR3 nucleotides: TGTGCCAGCAGTGACAGGGGGGGCCAAGAGACCCAGTACTTC. Encoded protein: CASSDRGGQETQYF. The J gene is TRBJ2-5, the V gene TRBV25-1; either TRBD1 or TRBD2 may supply D (7 bases each). CDR1 MGHDK and CDR2 SYGVNS come from the germline V gene. Trimming shortened V by 3 bases and J by 1 base, and 9 bases separated the two germline ends. The length of the CDR3 is 14 residues. The full variable domain, in which reference TRBV25-1 and TRBJ2-5 provide the parts outside the CDR3, is EADIYQTPRYLVIGTGKKITLECSQTMGHDKMYWYQQDPGMELHLIHYSYGVNSTEKGDLSSESTVSRIRTEHFPLTLESARPSHTSQYLCASSDRGGQETQYFGPGTRLLVL.